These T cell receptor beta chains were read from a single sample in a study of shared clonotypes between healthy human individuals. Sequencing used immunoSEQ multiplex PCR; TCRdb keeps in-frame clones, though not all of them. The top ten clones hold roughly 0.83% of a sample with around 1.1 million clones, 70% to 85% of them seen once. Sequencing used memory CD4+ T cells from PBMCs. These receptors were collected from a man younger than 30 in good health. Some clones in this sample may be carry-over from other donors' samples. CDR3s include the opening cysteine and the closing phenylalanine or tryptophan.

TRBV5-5,CASSLNAGTGELFF
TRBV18,CASSLGQNTEAFF
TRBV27,CASRWDRYNEQFF
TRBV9,CASSAGLAGDSEQFF
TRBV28,CASSPSSGSYEQYF
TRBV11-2,CASSTIQGAGGYGYTF
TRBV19,CASSVSTGNYGYTF
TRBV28,CASSLGTSGTVTQYF
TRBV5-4,CASSTAGQGAREQYF
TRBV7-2,CASSLEPVEAEAFF
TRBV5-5,CASLVLGRRGNTIYF
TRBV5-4,CASSLAGTGKRKLFF
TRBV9,CASSVGLLGGGNTEAFF
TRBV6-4,CASSYRPGQESGYTF
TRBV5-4,CASSTMGRDGNNEQFF
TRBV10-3,CAISESNLGLAGGRNEQFF
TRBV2,CASSGRGGEQYF
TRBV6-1,CASSEGQGHGDTQYF
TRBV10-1,CASSQKDGKPQHF
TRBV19,CASSTVPGRGDSTEAFF
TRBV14,CASSPGYIGGIHEQYF
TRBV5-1,CASSYAQGRGSEAFF
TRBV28,CASRAGGIYGYTF
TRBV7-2,CASSFSGAYPSEQYF
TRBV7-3,CASSLGQGAVPLYF
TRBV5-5,CASSRPGDWAQYF
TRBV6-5,CASSYAARADTQYF
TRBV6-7,CATPRMGTSGSLEETQYF
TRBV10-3,CAIKGLAGAGPDTQYF
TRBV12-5,CASGLVPRWASGTQFNEQFF
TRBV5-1,CASSLERTSGNTIYF
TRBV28,CASSLSGQETQYF
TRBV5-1,CASSPAQGTEAFF
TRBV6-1,CASSSLGQGMNEQFF
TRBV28,CASSLLDPGKLFF
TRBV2,CASSEDSEIQPQHF
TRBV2,CASSVGHSNYGYTF
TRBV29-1,CSVQAGNYEQYF
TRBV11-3,CASSLSGMNTEAFF
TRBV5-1,CASRPGGGMGEQYF
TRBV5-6,CASSSTGDGGYTF
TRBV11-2,CASTPSGGTGEQYF
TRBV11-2,CASSFTVGSRANTEAFF
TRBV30,CAWSVPGTGGNKPQHF
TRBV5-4,CASSGGQGGETQYF
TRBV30,CAWSDRVWPQHF
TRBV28,CASSLTGDSGNTIYF
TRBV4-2,CASSQRPGVDGYTF
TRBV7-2,CASSGAITDTQYF
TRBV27,CASRPTGGAEAFF
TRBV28,CASSWGSGNTIYF
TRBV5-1,CASSLLAGARNEQFF
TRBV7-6,CASRPTLTASGSPLHF